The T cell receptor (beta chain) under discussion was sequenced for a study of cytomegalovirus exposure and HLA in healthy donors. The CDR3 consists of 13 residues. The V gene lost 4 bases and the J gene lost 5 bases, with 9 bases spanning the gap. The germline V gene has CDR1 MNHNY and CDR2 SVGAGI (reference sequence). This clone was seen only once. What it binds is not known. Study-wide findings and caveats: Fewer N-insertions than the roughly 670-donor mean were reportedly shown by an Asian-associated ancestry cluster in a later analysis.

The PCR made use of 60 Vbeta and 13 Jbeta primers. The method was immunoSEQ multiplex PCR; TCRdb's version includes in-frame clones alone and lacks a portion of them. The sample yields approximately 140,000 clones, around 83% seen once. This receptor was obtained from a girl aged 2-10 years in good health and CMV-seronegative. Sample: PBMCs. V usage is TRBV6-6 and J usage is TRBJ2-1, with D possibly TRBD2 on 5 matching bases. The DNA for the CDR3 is TGTGCCAGCAGTTTCGAGCGGCACAATGAGCAGTTCTTC. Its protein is CASSFERHNEQFF.